The clone carrying this TCR beta chain was detected only a few times. The antigen is unknown. The source of the sample is a study of blood T cells in healthy people across ages. Whole-study results and caveats: Fewer expanded clones and more diversity marked long-lived versus aged donors. Conclusively comparing naive with antigen-experienced cells was impossible with unsorted PBMCs.

Combining a sample-barcoded 5' primer with a J-beta primer mix, a second PCR ran for about 7 to 12 cycles. From the 5' RACE reads, TCRdb called clonotypes with MiXCR, one entry per CDR3 protein. The data show about 1.6 million distinct CDR3 sequences, about 31% seen once. The germline V and J ends were trimmed by 5 bases and 3 bases, with 11 bases remaining between them. This CDR3 is built from 13 residues. Germline loops: CDR1 SEHNR, CDR2 FQNEAQ (reference sequence). This clonotype originated in a woman in her twenties or thirties in good health. The chain carries TRBV7-9 and TRBJ2-7; no reliable D call. Input material: blood. The CDR3 here is CASSPFSDYEQYF. The CDR3 DNA reads as TGTGCCAGCAGCCCATTTAGTGACTACGAGCAGTACTTC.